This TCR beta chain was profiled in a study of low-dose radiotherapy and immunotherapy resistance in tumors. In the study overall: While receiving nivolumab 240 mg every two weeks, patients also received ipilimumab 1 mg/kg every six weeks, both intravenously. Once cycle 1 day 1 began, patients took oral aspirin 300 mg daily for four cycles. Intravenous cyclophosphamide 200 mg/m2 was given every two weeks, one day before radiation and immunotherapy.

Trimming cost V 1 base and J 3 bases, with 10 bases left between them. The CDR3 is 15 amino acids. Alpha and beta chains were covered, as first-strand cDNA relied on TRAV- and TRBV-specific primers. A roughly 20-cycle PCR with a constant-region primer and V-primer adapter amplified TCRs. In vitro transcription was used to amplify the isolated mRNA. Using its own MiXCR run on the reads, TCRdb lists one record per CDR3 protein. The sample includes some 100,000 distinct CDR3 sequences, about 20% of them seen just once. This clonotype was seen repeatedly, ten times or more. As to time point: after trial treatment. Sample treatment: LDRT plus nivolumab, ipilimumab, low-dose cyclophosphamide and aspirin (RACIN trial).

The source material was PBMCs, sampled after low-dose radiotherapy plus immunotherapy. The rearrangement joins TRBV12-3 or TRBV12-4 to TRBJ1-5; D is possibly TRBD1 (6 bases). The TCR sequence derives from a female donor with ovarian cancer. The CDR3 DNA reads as TGTGCCAGCAGTTTAGACTGGACAGTCAATCAGCCCCAGCATTTT. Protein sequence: CASSLDWTVNQPQHF.